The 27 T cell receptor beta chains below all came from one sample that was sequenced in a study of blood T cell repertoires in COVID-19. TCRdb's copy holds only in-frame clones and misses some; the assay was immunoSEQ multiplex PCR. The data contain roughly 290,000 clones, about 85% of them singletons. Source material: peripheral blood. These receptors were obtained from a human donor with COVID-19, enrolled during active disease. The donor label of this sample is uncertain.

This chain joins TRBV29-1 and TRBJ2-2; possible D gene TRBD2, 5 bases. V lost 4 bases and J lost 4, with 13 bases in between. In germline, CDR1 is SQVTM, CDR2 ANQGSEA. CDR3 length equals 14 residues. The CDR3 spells CSVVARGGTGELFF. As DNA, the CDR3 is TGCAGCGTTGTAGCTCGGGGTGGCACCGGGGAGCTGTTTTTT.

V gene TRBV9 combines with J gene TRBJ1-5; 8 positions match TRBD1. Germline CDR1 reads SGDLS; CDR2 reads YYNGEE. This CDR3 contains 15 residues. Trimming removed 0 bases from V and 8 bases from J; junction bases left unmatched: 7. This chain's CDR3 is CASSVGAGGSEPQHF. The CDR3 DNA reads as TGTGCCAGCAGCGTAGGGGCAGGGGGCTCGGAGCCCCAGCATTTT.

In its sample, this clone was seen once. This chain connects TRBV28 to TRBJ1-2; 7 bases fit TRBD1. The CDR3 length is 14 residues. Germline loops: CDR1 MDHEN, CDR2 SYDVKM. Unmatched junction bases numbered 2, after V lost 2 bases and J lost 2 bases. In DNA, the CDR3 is TGTGCCAGCAGTTTACCCAGGGGGAACTATGGCTACACCTTC. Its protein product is CASSLPRGNYGYTF.

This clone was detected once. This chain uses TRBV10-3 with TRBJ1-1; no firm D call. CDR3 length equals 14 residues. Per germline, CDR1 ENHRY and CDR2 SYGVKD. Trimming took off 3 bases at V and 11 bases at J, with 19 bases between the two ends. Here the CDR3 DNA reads TGTGCCATCAGTGATCGGGGTTGGAGGCTGAGGGCTTTCTTT. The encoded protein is CAISDRGWRLRAFF.

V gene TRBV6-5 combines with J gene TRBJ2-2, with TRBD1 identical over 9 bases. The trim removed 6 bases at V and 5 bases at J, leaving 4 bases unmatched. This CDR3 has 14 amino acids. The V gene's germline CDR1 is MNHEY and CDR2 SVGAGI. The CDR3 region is CASRDRGGTGELFF. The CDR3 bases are TGTGCCAGCAGGGACAGGGGAGGAACCGGGGAGCTGTTTTTT.

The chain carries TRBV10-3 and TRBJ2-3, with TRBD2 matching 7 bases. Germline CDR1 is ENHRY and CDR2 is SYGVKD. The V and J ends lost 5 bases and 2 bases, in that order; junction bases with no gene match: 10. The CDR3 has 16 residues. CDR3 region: CAISWRGRENTDTQYF. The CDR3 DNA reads TGTGCCATCAGTTGGAGAGGGCGGGAGAACACAGATACGCAGTATTTT.

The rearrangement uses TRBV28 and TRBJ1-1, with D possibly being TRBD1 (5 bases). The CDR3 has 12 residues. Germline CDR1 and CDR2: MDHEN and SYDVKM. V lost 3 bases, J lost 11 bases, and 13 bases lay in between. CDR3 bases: TGTGCCAGCAGTTTCCCCCACAGGATGGCTTTCTTT. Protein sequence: CASSFPHRMAFF.

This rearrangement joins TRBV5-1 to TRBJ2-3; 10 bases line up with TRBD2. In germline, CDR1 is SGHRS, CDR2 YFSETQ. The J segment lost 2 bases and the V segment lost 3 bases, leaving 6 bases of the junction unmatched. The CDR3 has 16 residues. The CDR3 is CASSYRTSGDTDTQYF. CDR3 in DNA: TGCGCCAGCAGCTACCGGACTAGCGGTGACACAGATACGCAGTATTTT.

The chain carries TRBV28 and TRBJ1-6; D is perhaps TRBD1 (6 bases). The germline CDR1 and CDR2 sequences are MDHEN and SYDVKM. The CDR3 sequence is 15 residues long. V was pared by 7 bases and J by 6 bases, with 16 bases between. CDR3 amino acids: CASTWRGASNSPLHF. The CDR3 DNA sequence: TGTGCCAGCACTTGGCGGGGGGCTAGTAATTCACCCCTCCACTTT. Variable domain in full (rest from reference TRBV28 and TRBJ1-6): DVKVTQSSRYLVKRTGEKVFLECVQDMDHENMFWYRQDPGLGLRLIYFSYDVKMKEKGDIPEGYSVSREKKERFSLILESASTNQTSMYLCASTWRGASNSPLHFGNGTRLTVT.

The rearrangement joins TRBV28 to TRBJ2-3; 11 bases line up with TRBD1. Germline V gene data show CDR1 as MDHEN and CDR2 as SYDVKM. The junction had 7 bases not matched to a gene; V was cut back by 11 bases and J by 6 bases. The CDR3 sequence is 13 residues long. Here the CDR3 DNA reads TGTGCCTTCCGGGACAGGGGGGCGGATACGCAGTATTTT. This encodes CAFRDRGADTQYF.

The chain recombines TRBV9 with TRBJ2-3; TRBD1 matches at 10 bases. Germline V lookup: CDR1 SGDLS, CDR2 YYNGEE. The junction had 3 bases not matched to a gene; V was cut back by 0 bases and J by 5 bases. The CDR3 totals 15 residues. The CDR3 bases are TGTGCCAGCAGCGTAGGACAGGGGGCGGGAGATACGCAGTATTTT. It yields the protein CASSVGQGAGDTQYF.

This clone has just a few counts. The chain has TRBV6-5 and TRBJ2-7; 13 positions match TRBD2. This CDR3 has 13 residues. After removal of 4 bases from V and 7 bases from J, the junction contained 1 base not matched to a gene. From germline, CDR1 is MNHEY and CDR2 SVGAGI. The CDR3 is CASSSGLAGEQYF. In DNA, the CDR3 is TGTGCCAGCAGTTCGGGACTAGCGGGAGAGCAGTACTTC.

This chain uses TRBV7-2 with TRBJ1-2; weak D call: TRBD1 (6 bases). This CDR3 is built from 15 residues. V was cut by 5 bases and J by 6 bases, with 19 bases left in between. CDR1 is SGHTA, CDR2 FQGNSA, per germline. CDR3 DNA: TGTGCCAGCAGCGCCCGACAGGTTTCGAAGGATGGCTACACCTTC. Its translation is CASSARQVSKDGYTF.

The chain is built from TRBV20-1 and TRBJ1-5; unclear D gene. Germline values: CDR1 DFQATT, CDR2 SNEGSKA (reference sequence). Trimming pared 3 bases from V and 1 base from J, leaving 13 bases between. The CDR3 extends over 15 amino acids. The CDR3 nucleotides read TGCAGTGCTAGTTACCCCCAGGAAAGCAATCAGCCCCAGCATTTT. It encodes CSASYPQESNQPQHF.

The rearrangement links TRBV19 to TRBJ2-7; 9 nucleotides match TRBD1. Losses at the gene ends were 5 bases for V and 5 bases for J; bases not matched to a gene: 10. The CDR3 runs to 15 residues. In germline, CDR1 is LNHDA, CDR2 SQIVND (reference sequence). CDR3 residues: CASSVTGTGGDEQYF. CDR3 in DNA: TGTGCCAGTAGTGTCACCGGCACAGGGGGCGACGAGCAGTACTTC.

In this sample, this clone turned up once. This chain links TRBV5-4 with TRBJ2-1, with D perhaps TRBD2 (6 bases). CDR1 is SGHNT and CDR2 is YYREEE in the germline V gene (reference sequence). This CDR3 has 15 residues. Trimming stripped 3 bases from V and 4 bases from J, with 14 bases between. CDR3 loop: CASSSKRAVYNEQFF. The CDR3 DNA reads TGTGCCAGCAGCTCTAAGCGGGCCGTGTACAATGAGCAGTTCTTC.

Here the CDR3 reads CASSIGPSGLGTGELFF. CDR3 sequence (DNA): TGTGCCAGTAGTATCGGCCCTAGCGGGTTGGGGACCGGGGAGCTGTTTTTT. The chain is built from TRBV19 and TRBJ2-2; 8 nucleotides line up with TRBD2. The V and J ends lost 3 bases and 5 bases, in that order; junction bases with no gene match: 11. This CDR3 contains 17 residues. From germline, CDR1 is LNHDA and CDR2 SQIVND (reference sequence). Variable domain in full (rest from reference TRBV19 and TRBJ2-2): DGGITQSPKYLFRKEGQNVTLSCEQNLNHDAMYWYRQDPGQGLRLIYYSQIVNDFQKGDIAEGYSVSREKKESFPLTVTSAQKNPTAFYLCASSIGPSGLGTGELFFGEGSRLTVL.

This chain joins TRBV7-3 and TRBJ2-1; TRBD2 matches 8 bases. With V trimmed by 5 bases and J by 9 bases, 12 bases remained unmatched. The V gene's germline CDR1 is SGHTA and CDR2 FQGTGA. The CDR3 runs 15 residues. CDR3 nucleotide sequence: TGTGCCAGCAGCCCTTACTCGACTAGCGAGCGTGAGCAGTTCTTC. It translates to CASSPYSTSEREQFF.

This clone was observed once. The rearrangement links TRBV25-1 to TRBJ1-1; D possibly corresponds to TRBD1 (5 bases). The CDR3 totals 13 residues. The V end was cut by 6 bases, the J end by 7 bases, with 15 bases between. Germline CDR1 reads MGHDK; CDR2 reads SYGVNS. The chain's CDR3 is CASRTDIADEAFF. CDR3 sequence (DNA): TGTGCCAGCAGGACAGACATCGCGGATGAAGCTTTCTTT.

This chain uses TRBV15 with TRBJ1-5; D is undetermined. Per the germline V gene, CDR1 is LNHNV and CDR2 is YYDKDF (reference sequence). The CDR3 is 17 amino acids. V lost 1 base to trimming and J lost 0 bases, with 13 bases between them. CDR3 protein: CATSRVAGGYSNQPQHF. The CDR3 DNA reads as TGTGCCACCAGCAGAGTGGCGGGAGGGTATAGCAATCAGCCCCAGCATTTT.

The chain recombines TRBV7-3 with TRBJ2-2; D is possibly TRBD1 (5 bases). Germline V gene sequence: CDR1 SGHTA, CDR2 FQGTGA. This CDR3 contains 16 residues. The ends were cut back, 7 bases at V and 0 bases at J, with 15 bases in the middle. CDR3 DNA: TGTGCCAGCACCCTGACCGGACAACCGAACACCGGGGAGCTGTTTTTT. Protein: CASTLTGQPNTGELFF.

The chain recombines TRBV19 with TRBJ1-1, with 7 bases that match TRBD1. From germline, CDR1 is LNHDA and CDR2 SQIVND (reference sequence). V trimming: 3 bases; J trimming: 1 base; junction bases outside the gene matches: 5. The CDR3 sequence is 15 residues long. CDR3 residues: CASSIGQATNTEAFF. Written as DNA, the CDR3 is TGTGCCAGTAGTATCGGACAGGCGACGAACACTGAAGCTTTCTTT.

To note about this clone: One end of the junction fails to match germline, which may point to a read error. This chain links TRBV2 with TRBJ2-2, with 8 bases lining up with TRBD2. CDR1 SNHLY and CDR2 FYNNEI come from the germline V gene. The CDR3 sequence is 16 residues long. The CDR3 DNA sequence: TGTGCCAGCAGTGAACAGGTAGCGGGAAACACCGGGGAGCCGTTTTTT. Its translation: CASSEQVAGNTGEPFF.

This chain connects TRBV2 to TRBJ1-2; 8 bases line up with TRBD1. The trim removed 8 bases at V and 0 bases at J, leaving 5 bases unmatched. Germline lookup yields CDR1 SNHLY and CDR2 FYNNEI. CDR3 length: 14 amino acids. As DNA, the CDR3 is TGTGCCAGCCGAGGACAGGGAGCTAACTATGGCTACACCTTC. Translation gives CASRGQGANYGYTF.

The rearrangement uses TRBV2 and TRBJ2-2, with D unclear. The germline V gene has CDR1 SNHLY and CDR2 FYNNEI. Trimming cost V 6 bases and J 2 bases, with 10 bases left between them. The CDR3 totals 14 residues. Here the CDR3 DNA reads TGTGCCAGCAGCAGACAAGTTAACACCGGGGAGCTGTTTTTT. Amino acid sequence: CASSRQVNTGELFF.

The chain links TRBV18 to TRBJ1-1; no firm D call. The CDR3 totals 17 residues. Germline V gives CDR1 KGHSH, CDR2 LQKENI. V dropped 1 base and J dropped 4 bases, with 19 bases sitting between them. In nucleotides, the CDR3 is TGTGCCAGCTCACCACGAGACGGGAGGAGGTTTGGCACTGAAGCTTTCTTT. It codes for CASSPRDGRRFGTEAFF.

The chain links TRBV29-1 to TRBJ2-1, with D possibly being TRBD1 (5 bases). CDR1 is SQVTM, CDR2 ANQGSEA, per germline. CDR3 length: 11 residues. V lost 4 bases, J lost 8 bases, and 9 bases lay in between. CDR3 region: CSVGQSDEQFF. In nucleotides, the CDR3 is TGCAGCGTTGGACAGAGCGATGAGCAGTTCTTC.